Each of the 9 T cell receptor beta chains below was sequenced from the same sample in a study of shared clonotypes between healthy human individuals. Positive CCR7 selection of CD45RO-negative cells yielded the naive CD8 cells, and terminally differentiated effector memory CD45RA+ cells were excluded. Generated by immunoSEQ multiplex PCR, the TCRdb table keeps only in-frame clones and is missing some. The sample contains about 700,000 clones, about 92% of which appear only once. Material: naive CD8+ T cells sorted from blood. Source of these receptors: a man in his thirties or forties in good health.

This clone occurred once. The J gene is TRBJ1-1, the V gene TRBV30; 8 bases match TRBD1. The junction had 5 bases not matched to a gene; V was cut back by 4 bases and J by 1 base. This CDR3 region has 14 residues. The germline V gene encodes CDR1 GTSNPN and CDR2 SVGIG (reference sequence). In nucleotides, the CDR3 is TGTGCCTGGAATTCCGGGACAGGGAACACTGAAGCTTTCTTT. Translation: CAWNSGTGNTEAFF.

The chain carries TRBV19 and TRBJ1-1, with 7 bases aligning to TRBD1. Germline V lookup: CDR1 LNHDA, CDR2 SQIVND (reference sequence). The V segment lost 3 bases and the J segment 7 bases; nucleotides outside the gene matches: 17. This CDR3 has 17 residues. The DNA for the CDR3 is TGTGCCAGTAGTATGGGACAGCCACGGGCCCAGCAGGTTGAAGCTTTCTTT. This codes for CASSMGQPRAQQVEAFF. The complete variable domain, with remaining parts taken from reference TRBV19 and TRBJ1-1, reads DGGITQSPKYLFRKEGQNVTLSCEQNLNHDAMYWYRQDPGQGLRLIYYSQIVNDFQKGDIAEGYSVSREKKESFPLTVTSAQKNPTAFYLCASSMGQPRAQQVEAFFGQGTRLTVV.

V usage is TRBV5-4 and J usage is TRBJ2-1, with 16 bases identical to TRBD2. V was pared by 2 bases and J by 14 bases, with 7 bases of the junction left unmatched. The CDR3 consists of 15 residues. Germline CDR1 and CDR2: SGHNT and YYREEE (reference sequence). The CDR3 DNA reads TGTGCCAGCAGCTTTACCGGGACTAGCGGGAGGGGGGAGTTCTTC. Translation gives CASSFTGTSGRGEFF.

This clone has only a few counts. V is TRBV6-1 and J is TRBJ2-1; 11 bases fit TRBD1. Trimming cost V 0 bases and J 5 bases; bases outside gene matches: 6. The germline V gene encodes CDR1 MNHNS and CDR2 SASEGT. The CDR3 contains 17 residues. The CDR3, as DNA: TGTGCCAGCAGTGAAGCGCTTCCGGGACAGGGGGACAATGAGCAGTTCTTC. It is translated as CASSEALPGQGDNEQFF.

V is TRBV7-3 and J is TRBJ2-2; D might be TRBD2 (6 bases). In germline, CDR1 is SGHTA, CDR2 FQGTGA. The CDR3 sequence is 15 residues long. With 3 bases removed from V and 1 base from J, the gap between germline ends came to 9 bases. The CDR3 DNA sequence: TGTGCCAGCAGCTTCGACGGGGGGAACACCGGGGAGCTGTTTTTT. Protein: CASSFDGGNTGELFF.

This chain connects TRBV29-1 to TRBJ2-1, with 14 nucleotides matching TRBD2. Germline V gives CDR1 SQVTM, CDR2 ANQGSEA. CDR3 size: 17 residues. V shed 3 bases and J 2 bases; nucleotides not matched to a gene: 6. The CDR3 region is CSVEGTSGSRPYNEQFF. The DNA of the CDR3 is TGCAGCGTTGAGGGGACTAGCGGGAGTAGACCCTACAATGAGCAGTTCTTC.

V is TRBV19 and J is TRBJ2-3; D is unresolved. This CDR3 region has 14 residues. Germline assignment: CDR1 LNHDA and CDR2 SQIVND (reference sequence). CDR3 residues: CAVSSSQGTDTQYF. CDR3 sequence (DNA): TGTGCGGTTTCGAGTAGTCAAGGGACAGATACGCAGTATTTT.

Of note for this clone: This specimen includes other DNA sequences encoding the same CDR3. The chain has TRBV4-3 and TRBJ2-3; D is possibly TRBD1 or TRBD2 (6 bases each). Germline CDR1 is LGHNA and CDR2 is YSLEER. V was pared by 0 bases and J by 3 bases, with 10 bases between. The CDR3 has 15 amino acids. The CDR3 nucleotides read TGCGCCAGCAGCCAAGACGGGGGCCGGACAGATACGCAGTATTTT. Protein sequence: CASSQDGGRTDTQYF.

This clone showed up just once. This chain connects TRBV29-1 to TRBJ2-1, with D possibly being TRBD1 (5 bases). Germline lookup yields CDR1 SQVTM and CDR2 ANQGSEA. This CDR3 is 16 amino acids long. V was cut by 6 bases and J by 0 bases, with 18 bases left in between. DNA for the CDR3: TGCAGCGTGATAAATCAGGGTCGTAGCTCCTACAATGAGCAGTTCTTC. Its protein product is CSVINQGRSSYNEQFF.